The 11 T cell receptor beta chains reported below all come from one sample, sequenced in a study of cytomegalovirus exposure and HLA in healthy donors. 60 Vbeta and 13 Jbeta primers were used in PCR. Clones were read by immunoSEQ multiplex PCR, and TCRdb kept only the in-frame ones, dropping some. Its table records about 130,000 clones. Source material: PBMCs. These receptors came from a man aged 18-30 years in good health and CMV-seronegative.

The CDR3 nucleotides read TGTGCCACCAGCAGGAGGGGGCGAGCATACGAGCAGTACTTC. Protein product: CATSRRGRAYEQYF. The V call is TRBV15, the J call TRBJ2-7, with TRBD1 matching over 7 bases. This CDR3 has 14 amino acids. Germline V gives CDR1 LNHNV, CDR2 YYDKDF (reference sequence). The V and J ends lost 3 bases and 4 bases, in that order; junction bases with no gene match: 6.

V gene TRBV13 combines with J gene TRBJ1-1; D perhaps matches TRBD1 (5 bases). This CDR3 has 15 amino acids. Trimming shortened V by 5 bases and J by 1 base, and 14 bases separated the two germline ends. CDR1 PRHDT and CDR2 FYEKMQ come from the germline V gene (reference sequence). CDR3 in amino acids: CASSPPTAGNTEAFF. The CDR3 DNA reads TGTGCCAGCAGCCCCCCGACAGCAGGGAACACTGAAGCTTTCTTT.

The J gene is TRBJ2-7, the V gene TRBV2; D is uncertain. This CDR3 region has 13 residues. In germline, CDR1 is SNHLY, CDR2 FYNNEI. V lost 7 bases to trimming and J lost 12 bases, with 22 bases between them. The CDR3 loop is CASTVNGRAIAYF. As DNA, the CDR3 is TGTGCCAGCACCGTAAATGGGCGCGCGATCGCGTACTTC.

The chain's CDR3 is CASSWTGVKADTQYF. For the CDR3, the DNA is TGTGCCAGCAGCTGGACAGGGGTAAAGGCAGATACGCAGTATTTT. This chain joins TRBV6-6 and TRBJ2-3; 9 nucleotides align to TRBD1. V shed 6 bases, J shed 4 bases, and the junction held 8 bases outside the gene matches. This CDR3 contains 15 residues. CDR1 is MNHNY, CDR2 SVGAGI, per germline (reference sequence).

The genes are TRBV19 and TRBJ1-2; D unresolved. CDR3 length equals 14 residues. CDR1 and CDR2 from the germline V gene are LNHDA and SQIVND (reference sequence). V lost 3 bases, J lost 8 bases, and 16 bases lay in between. The CDR3 DNA is TGTGCCAGTAGTATTGCCGCGGGTCTGGGCGGCTACACCTTC. It yields the protein CASSIAAGLGGYTF.

This chain uses TRBV5-1 with TRBJ2-7; D uncertain. V was shortened by 2 bases and J by 0 bases, with 9 bases between the two germline ends. Germline lookup yields CDR1 SGHRS and CDR2 YFSETQ. This CDR3 has 14 amino acids. CDR3 nucleotide sequence: TGCGCCAGCAGCTTAGGCGGCCTCTCCTACGAGCAGTACTTC. Its protein product is CASSLGGLSYEQYF.

In DNA form, the CDR3 reads TGTGCCAGCAGTTCTCCGGGGGATCAGCCCCAGCATTTT. Translation gives CASSSPGDQPQHF. The chain carries TRBV27 and TRBJ1-5; possible D gene TRBD1, 5 bases. In germline, CDR1 is MNHEY, CDR2 SMNVEV (reference sequence). The CDR3 runs 13 residues. The germline V and J ends were trimmed by 4 bases and 5 bases, with 9 bases remaining between them.

Comments on this clone: Other DNA sequences in this sample translate to the same CDR3. The J gene is TRBJ2-2, the V gene TRBV2; 11 bases are a match to TRBD2. This CDR3 is built from 16 residues. V dropped 6 bases and J dropped 4; count of bases not matched to a gene: 7. In germline, CDR1 is SNHLY, CDR2 FYNNEI. CDR3 residues: CASRASGGQRTGELFF. DNA for the CDR3: TGTGCCAGCAGAGCTAGCGGGGGGCAGCGCACCGGGGAGCTGTTTTTT.

The chain recombines TRBV23-1 with TRBJ1-5; perhaps TRBD1 as D (5 bases). TRBV23-1 is an ORF, with its function uncertain. The CDR3 runs 14 residues. The V end lost 8 bases, the J end lost 0 bases, and 11 bases lay between the germline ends. CDR3 DNA: TGCGCCAGCTTGACAGAAAATAGCAATCAGCCCCAGCATTTT. Translation: CASLTENSNQPQHF.

This rearrangement joins TRBV5-1 to TRBJ1-3, with 7 bases that match TRBD1. Germline-derived CDR1 and CDR2 are SGHRS and YFSETQ. After removal of 0 bases from V and 3 bases from J, the junction contained 3 bases not matched to a gene. The CDR3 extends over 15 amino acids. CDR3 in DNA: TGCGCCAGCAGCTTGGAGGGGGCGAATGGAAACACCATATATTTT. Amino acids: CASSLEGANGNTIYF. Full variable domain (outside the CDR3, taken from reference TRBV5-1 and TRBJ1-3): KAGVTQTPRYLIKTRGQQVTLSCSPISGHRSVSWYQQTPGQGLQFLFEYFSETQRNKGNFPGRFSGRQFSNSRSEMNVSTLELGDSALYLCASSLEGANGNTIYFGEGSWLTVV.

The chain has TRBV29-1 and TRBJ2-3; the match to TRBD1 covers 7 bases. V lost 7 bases, J lost 0 bases, and 7 bases stayed unmatched. Germline CDR1 reads SQVTM; CDR2 reads ANQGSEA. The CDR3 spans 14 residues. The CDR3 loop is CSGRPGQSTDTQYF. The CDR3 coding sequence is TGCAGCGGTCGTCCGGGACAGAGCACAGATACGCAGTATTTT.